This T cell receptor beta chain stems from a study of cytomegalovirus exposure and HLA in healthy donors. Overall study context: Later, an analysis reported that the 120 or so validation repertoires had used the same platform as the approximately 690 first-cohort repertoires. General study points: According to a subsequent analysis, TCR clusters from the first cohort were inclined to appear together in the roughly 120 validation repertoires. In vitro confirmation showed three CMV-associated chains to be CMV antigen specific.

TCRdb keeps only in-frame clones here, not all; method: immunoSEQ multiplex PCR. The data contain more than 110,000 clones, approximately 86% of them singletons. The CDR3 has 16 amino acids. V lost 0 bases to trimming and J lost 5 bases, with 13 bases between them. Looked up from germline, CDR1 is LNHNV and CDR2 is YYDKDF (reference sequence). The donors were in the approximately 130-subject validation cohort; that cohort was separate from the roughly 700-subject first cohort. A word on this clone: Its antigen is currently unknown.

The receptor comes from a woman aged 18-29 years in good health and CMV-seropositive. The sequencing input was PBMCs. The genes are TRBV15 and TRBJ1-4, with D maybe TRBD1 (5 bases). The CDR3: CATSRDPGIKNEKLFF. Here the CDR3 DNA reads TGTGCCACCAGCAGAGACCCAGGGATAAAAAATGAAAAACTGTTTTTT.